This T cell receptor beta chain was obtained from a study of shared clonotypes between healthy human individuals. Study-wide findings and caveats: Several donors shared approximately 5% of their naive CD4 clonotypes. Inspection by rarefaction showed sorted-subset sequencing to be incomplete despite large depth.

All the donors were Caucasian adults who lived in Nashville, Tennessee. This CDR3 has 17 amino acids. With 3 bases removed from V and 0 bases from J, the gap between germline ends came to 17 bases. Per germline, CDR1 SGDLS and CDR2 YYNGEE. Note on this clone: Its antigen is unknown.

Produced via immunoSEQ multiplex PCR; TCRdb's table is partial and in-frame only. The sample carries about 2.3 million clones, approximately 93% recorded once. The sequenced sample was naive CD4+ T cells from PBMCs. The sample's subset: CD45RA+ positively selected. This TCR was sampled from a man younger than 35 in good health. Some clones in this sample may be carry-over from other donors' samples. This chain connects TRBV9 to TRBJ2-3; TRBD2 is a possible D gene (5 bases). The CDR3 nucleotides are TGTGCCAGCAGCGGCGGTCAGACTATAATTAGCACAGATACGCAGTATTTT. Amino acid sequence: CASSGGQTIISTDTQYF.